The 7 T cell receptor beta chains reported below all come from one sample, sequenced in a study of T-cell memory formation after mild COVID-19. TCRdb reprocessed the 5' RACE reads via MiXCR and lists one record per CDR3 protein. The data contain around 430,000 distinct CDR3 sequences, 16% of them singletons. The sequencing input was PBMCs or a T cell subset sorted from them (not recorded which). The receptors stem from a young man who had mild COVID-19 (a few samples of this study predate the infection). Cell type and time point are not known.

In this sample, this clonotype turned up a few times. The chain is built from TRBV3-1 and TRBJ1-1; no definite D call. The CDR3 runs to 15 residues. The V end lost 0 bases, the J end lost 5 bases, and 13 bases lay between the germline ends. The germline V gene has CDR1 LGHDT and CDR2 YNNKEL (reference sequence). The CDR3 coding sequence is TGTGCCAGCAGCCAAGATTCCAACCCCATGACTGAAGCTTTCTTT. Translated, it gives CASSQDSNPMTEAFF.

This clonotype was counted only a few times. This sequence joins TRBV11-2 and TRBJ2-5; TRBD1 is a possible D gene (6 bases). Trimming stripped 7 bases from V and 4 bases from J, with 16 bases between. The CDR3 runs to 14 residues. Germline V lookup: CDR1 SGHAT, CDR2 FQNNGV. The chain's CDR3 is CASIPRGGGETQYF. In nucleotides, the CDR3 is TGTGCCAGCATCCCCCGTGGGGGCGGAGAGACCCAGTACTTC.

The chain links TRBV7-2 to TRBJ1-6; possibly TRBD1 for D (5 bases). V was pared by 3 bases and J by 10 bases, with 10 bases between. The CDR3 is 13 amino acids. Germline CDR1 and CDR2: SGHTA and FQGNSA. The DNA of the CDR3 is TGTGCCAGCAGCTTGACAGTTTACTCACCCCTCCACTTT. This codes for CASSLTVYSPLHF.

This clonotype was recorded a few times. V gene TRBV6-5 combines with J gene TRBJ1-5; D not certain. Per germline, CDR1 MNHEY and CDR2 SVGAGI. Trimming took off 6 bases at V and 5 bases at J, with 14 bases between the two ends. This CDR3 is 14 amino acids long. In DNA form, the CDR3 reads TGTGCCAGCAGCCTTTCGACGGAACATCAGCCCCAGCATTTT. The encoded protein is CASSLSTEHQPQHF.

V and J are TRBV13 and TRBJ1-5; unclear D gene. Per the germline V gene, CDR1 is PRHDT and CDR2 is FYEKMQ (reference sequence). The CDR3 has 11 residues. Deletions cut 6 bases from V and 8 bases from J, with 8 bases between. The CDR3 region is CASRSGKPQHF. The CDR3 bases are TGTGCCAGCAGGTCAGGCAAGCCCCAGCATTTT.

This clonotype showed up just a few times. The J gene is TRBJ2-3, the V gene TRBV6-5; tentatively, D is TRBD1 (7 bases). CDR1 is MNHEY and CDR2 is SVGAGI in the germline V gene. V was shortened by 5 bases and J by 3 bases, with 30 bases between the two germline ends. The CDR3 has 20 residues. The DNA for the CDR3 is TGTGCCAGCAGTCCCCTCTTCGGCGAGGGGGCCGGAGGGGGGACAGATACGCAGTATTTT. It yields the protein CASSPLFGEGAGGGTDTQYF.

In its sample, this clonotype was seen a few times. V and J are TRBV12-3 or TRBV12-4 and TRBJ1-3; D is ambiguous. CDR3 size: 14 residues. V lost 0 bases to trimming and J lost 2 bases, with 5 bases between them. The CDR3 nucleotides are TGTGCCAGCAGTTTAGCAGCGGCTGGAAACACCATATATTTT. Encoded protein: CASSLAAAGNTIYF.